The 23 T cell receptor beta chains reported below all come from one sample, sequenced in a study of blood T cell repertoires in COVID-19. Libraries were prepared by immunoSEQ multiplex PCR; TCRdb keeps only in-frame clonotypes and omits some of them. The table shows approximately 260,000 clones, with about 79% occurring only once. The sequenced sample consisted of peripheral blood. Receptor source: a woman older than 75 with acute or convalescent COVID-19.

The chain carries TRBV19 and TRBJ2-3, with TRBD2 as a possible D gene (6 bases). Trimming took 7 bases from V and 6 from J, leaving 20 bases between them. CDR1 and CDR2 from the germline V gene are LNHDA and SQIVND (reference sequence). This CDR3 contains 15 residues. CDR3 nucleotide sequence: TGTGCCAGTAAAGATACTAGCTTAACTTTGGATACGCAGTATTTT. Amino acids: CASKDTSLTLDTQYF.

This clone was picked up a small number of times. The chain links TRBV7-2 to TRBJ2-6; D ambiguous. Trimming shortened V by 2 bases and J by 2 bases, and 4 bases separated the two germline ends. This CDR3 has 14 residues. Germline CDR1 SGHTA, CDR2 FQGNSA. The CDR3 here is CASSLTPGANVLTF. CDR3 DNA: TGTGCCAGCAGCTTAACTCCTGGGGCCAACGTCCTGACTTTC. Together with reference TRBV7-2 and TRBJ2-6, the CDR3 gives the full variable domain: GAGVSQSPSNKVTEKGKDVELRCDPISGHTALYWYRQSLGQGLEFLIYFQGNSAPDKSGLPSDRFSAERTGGSVSTLTIQRTQQEDSAVYLCASSLTPGANVLTFGAGSRLTVL.

The DNA of the CDR3 is TGTGCCAGCTCACCCAAGGGGGCAGGGGAGCCCCAGCATTTT. Translation gives CASSPKGAGEPQHF. The chain employs TRBV18 and TRBJ1-5, with 7 bases that match TRBD1. This CDR3 spans 14 amino acids. V gave up 3 bases and J gave up 8 bases; unmatched junction bases: 7. Germline V gene lookup returns CDR1 KGHSH and CDR2 LQKENI. The complete variable domain, with remaining parts taken from reference TRBV18 and TRBJ1-5, reads NAGVMQNPRHLVRRRGQEARLRCSPMKGHSHVYWYRQLPEEGLKFMVYLQKENIIDESGMPKERFSAEFPKEGPSILRIQQVVRGDSAAYFCASSPKGAGEPQHFGDGTRLSIL.

This sequence joins TRBV6-5 and TRBJ1-2; maybe TRBD1 (6 bases). CDR1 and CDR2 (germline): MNHEY, SVGAGI. V was shortened by 7 bases and J by 2 bases, with 14 bases between the two germline ends. This CDR3 comprises 14 residues. The CDR3 sequence is CASTRQGQNYGYTF. The CDR3 DNA sequence: TGTGCCAGCACCCGCCAGGGGCAAAACTATGGCTACACCTTC.

The rearrangement links TRBV21-1 to TRBJ1-5. TRBV21-1 is a pseudogene. The CDR3 sequence is 18 residues long. The CDR3 region has the DNA TGTGCCAGCAGCTCCCGGGGGGGGCCAGGGGATTCGAAACAGCCCCAGCATTTT. Amino acids: CASSSRGGPGDSKQPQHF.

This clone was picked up a small number of times. V and J are TRBV5-1 and TRBJ2-3; 9 nucleotides align to TRBD1. Germline values: CDR1 SGHRS, CDR2 YFSETQ. V shed 1 base and J 3 bases; nucleotides not matched to a gene: 3. The CDR3 has 15 amino acids. CDR3 region: CASSLIQGATDTQYF. DNA for the CDR3: TGCGCCAGCAGCTTGATACAGGGGGCTACAGATACGCAGTATTTT.

The chain carries TRBV7-3 and TRBJ2-1, with a weak D call TRBD1 (6 bases). The V gene lost 2 bases and the J gene lost 9 bases, with 17 bases spanning the gap. This CDR3 region has 15 residues. Germline lookup yields CDR1 SGHTA and CDR2 FQGTGA. The CDR3 DNA follows: TGTGCCAGCAGCTTAGGGGTAGGGGGATTTAGTGAGCAGTTCTTC. This codes for CASSLGVGGFSEQFF.

The CDR3 DNA sequence: TGTGCCATCAGTGACTCCGGAGGGGCCGCTGGAAACACCATATATTTT. Its translation is CAISDSGGAAGNTIYF. V and J are TRBV10-3 and TRBJ1-3; tentative D call: TRBD1 (5 bases). Germline CDR1 ENHRY, CDR2 SYGVKD. The V end was cut by 3 bases, the J end by 2 bases, with 14 bases between. The length of the CDR3 is 16 residues.

This chain links TRBV28 with TRBJ2-4, with TRBD1 matching 11 bases. This CDR3 comprises 16 residues. Germline V gene lookup returns CDR1 MDHEN and CDR2 SYDVKM. V was clipped by 4 bases and J by 4 bases; unmatched bases: 6. The CDR3 loop reads CASSSGTGGRKNIQYF. Written as DNA, the CDR3 is TGTGCCAGCAGTTCCGGGACAGGGGGAAGGAAAAACATTCAGTACTTC.

V is TRBV19 and J is TRBJ1-1, with 8 nucleotides matching TRBD1. Germline CDR1 and CDR2: LNHDA and SQIVND (reference sequence). V gave up 7 bases and J gave up 5 bases; unmatched junction bases: 15. This CDR3 comprises 16 residues. The chain's CDR3 is CASTPSPRGLRTEAFF. In DNA form, the CDR3 reads TGTGCCAGTACCCCCTCACCCAGGGGGCTAAGAACTGAAGCTTTCTTT.

DNA of the CDR3: TGTGCCAGCAGGAACCAGGGGCAAGAGACCCAGTACTTC. This translates into CASRNQGQETQYF. The chain carries TRBV5-4 and TRBJ2-5; TRBD1 is a possible D gene (6 bases). CDR3 length equals 13 residues. V lost 5 bases and J 2 bases, leaving 10 bases between the germline ends. CDR1 and CDR2 (germline): SGHNT, YYREEE (reference sequence).

This chain joins TRBV12-3 or TRBV12-4 and TRBJ2-7; 7 nucleotides line up with TRBD1. V was clipped by 4 bases and J by 6 bases; unmatched bases: 3. The CDR3 sequence is 12 residues long. CDR3 sequence: CASSYHRGEQYF. Here the CDR3 DNA reads TGTGCCAGCAGTTACCACAGGGGCGAGCAGTACTTC.

The chain joins TRBV4-2 to TRBJ2-1, with TRBD2 as a possible D gene (6 bases). Germline V gene sequence: CDR1 LGHNA, CDR2 YNFKEQ. V shed 0 bases and J shed 1 base, with 10 bases lying between them. The length of the CDR3 is 16 residues. In nucleotides, the CDR3 is TGTGCCAGCAGCCAAGATCCCGGACTATCCTACAATGAGCAGTTCTTC. It translates to CASSQDPGLSYNEQFF.

This clone showed up just a few times. This chain connects TRBV3-1 (or the pseudogene TRBV3-2) to TRBJ2-1; maybe TRBD2 (6 bases). The CDR3 length is 15 residues. The germline V gene has CDR1 LGHDT and CDR2 YNNKEL (reference sequence). V was trimmed by 4 bases and J by 2 bases, leaving 12 bases between them. The CDR3 region is CASSLGTAPYNEQFF. CDR3 sequence (DNA): TGTGCCAGCAGCCTCGGGACTGCACCCTACAATGAGCAGTTCTTC.

This chain joins TRBV18 and TRBJ1-3, with a weak D call TRBD1 (5 bases). The CDR3 sequence is 15 residues long. V lost 2 bases to trimming and J lost 0 bases, with 8 bases between them. The germline V gene encodes CDR1 KGHSH and CDR2 LQKENI. CDR3 sequence reads: CASSPVQDSGNTIYF. Written as DNA, the CDR3 is TGTGCCAGCTCACCAGTACAGGACTCTGGAAACACCATATATTTT.

CDR3 nucleotide sequence: TGTGCCAGCAGCGTAGAGGGGGGGCCGAGCACAGATACGCAGTATTTT. Translated: CASSVEGGPSTDTQYF. The chain couples TRBV9 to TRBJ2-3; weak D call: TRBD2 (7 bases). V dropped 0 bases and J dropped 0 bases, with 11 bases sitting between them. The CDR3 has 16 amino acids. Germline CDR1 and CDR2: SGDLS and YYNGEE.

About this clone: Other nucleotide sequences in the sample specify the same CDR3. This sequence joins TRBV19 and TRBJ1-1; D is undetermined. The V gene lost 2 bases and the J gene lost 8 bases, with 9 bases spanning the gap. This CDR3 contains 12 residues. Germline V CDR1 and CDR2: LNHDA, SQIVND (reference sequence). The CDR3 coding sequence is TGTGCCAGTAGTATAAGAGGAGGGGAAGCTTTCTTT. It is translated as CASSIRGGEAFF.

The CDR3 region is CASSTLDIPEQYF. For the CDR3, the DNA is TGTGCCAGCAGTACCCTGGACATTCCCGAGCAGTACTTC. The J gene is TRBJ2-7, the V gene TRBV28; maybe TRBD1 (5 bases). Germline V gives CDR1 MDHEN, CDR2 SYDVKM. The CDR3 spans 13 residues. The V and J ends lost 5 bases and 6 bases respectively, with 14 bases between them.

The chain uses TRBV6-2 or TRBV6-3 and TRBJ1-5, with 7 bases aligning to TRBD1. The CDR3 covers 16 residues. The V segment lost 5 bases and the J segment 0 bases; nucleotides outside the gene matches: 7. Germline CDR1 MNHEY, CDR2 SVGEGT. This CDR3 reads CASSRQGPYSNQPQHF. CDR3 nucleotides: TGTGCCAGCAGTCGACAGGGACCATATAGCAATCAGCCCCAGCATTTT.

This clone was observed a single time. V is TRBV7-9 and J is TRBJ1-2; D is perhaps TRBD1 (6 bases). Per the germline V gene, CDR1 is SEHNR and CDR2 is FQNEAQ (reference sequence). There are 16 residues in the CDR3. V was clipped by 1 base and J by 4 bases, with 16 bases between them. The CDR3 sequence: CASSLDRAGSFYGYTF. The CDR3 DNA sequence: TGTGCCAGCAGCTTAGACAGGGCAGGGTCCTTCTATGGCTACACCTTC.

V is TRBV5-1 and J is TRBJ2-5, with 8 positions matching TRBD2. This CDR3 contains 18 residues. Germline lookup yields CDR1 SGHRS and CDR2 YFSETQ. The ends lost 6 bases at V and 0 bases at J; junction bases unmatched: 16. CDR3 bases: TGCGCCAGCACCCGGAGGTTGGCGGGGGGTTCTAACCAAGAGACCCAGTACTTC. Residues: CASTRRLAGGSNQETQYF.

DNA of the CDR3: TGTGCCAGCAGGAGGGAGGGGAGCTCCTATAATTCACCCCTCCACTTT. Amino acid sequence: CASRREGSSYNSPLHF. The chain joins TRBV3-1 (or the pseudogene TRBV3-2) to TRBJ1-6; D might be TRBD1 (5 bases). Germline values: CDR1 LGHDT, CDR2 YNNKEL (reference sequence). CDR3 length: 16 amino acids. The V end lost 6 bases, the J end lost 0 bases, and 12 bases lay between the germline ends.

V gene TRBV10-3 combines with J gene TRBJ1-2; D is ambiguous. V lost 3 bases, J lost 1 base, and 6 bases lay in between. CDR3 size: 13 residues. Germline lookup yields CDR1 ENHRY and CDR2 SYGVKD. This chain's CDR3 is CAISDGNNYGYTF. The CDR3 nucleotides read TGTGCCATCAGTGACGGGAATAACTATGGCTACACCTTC.